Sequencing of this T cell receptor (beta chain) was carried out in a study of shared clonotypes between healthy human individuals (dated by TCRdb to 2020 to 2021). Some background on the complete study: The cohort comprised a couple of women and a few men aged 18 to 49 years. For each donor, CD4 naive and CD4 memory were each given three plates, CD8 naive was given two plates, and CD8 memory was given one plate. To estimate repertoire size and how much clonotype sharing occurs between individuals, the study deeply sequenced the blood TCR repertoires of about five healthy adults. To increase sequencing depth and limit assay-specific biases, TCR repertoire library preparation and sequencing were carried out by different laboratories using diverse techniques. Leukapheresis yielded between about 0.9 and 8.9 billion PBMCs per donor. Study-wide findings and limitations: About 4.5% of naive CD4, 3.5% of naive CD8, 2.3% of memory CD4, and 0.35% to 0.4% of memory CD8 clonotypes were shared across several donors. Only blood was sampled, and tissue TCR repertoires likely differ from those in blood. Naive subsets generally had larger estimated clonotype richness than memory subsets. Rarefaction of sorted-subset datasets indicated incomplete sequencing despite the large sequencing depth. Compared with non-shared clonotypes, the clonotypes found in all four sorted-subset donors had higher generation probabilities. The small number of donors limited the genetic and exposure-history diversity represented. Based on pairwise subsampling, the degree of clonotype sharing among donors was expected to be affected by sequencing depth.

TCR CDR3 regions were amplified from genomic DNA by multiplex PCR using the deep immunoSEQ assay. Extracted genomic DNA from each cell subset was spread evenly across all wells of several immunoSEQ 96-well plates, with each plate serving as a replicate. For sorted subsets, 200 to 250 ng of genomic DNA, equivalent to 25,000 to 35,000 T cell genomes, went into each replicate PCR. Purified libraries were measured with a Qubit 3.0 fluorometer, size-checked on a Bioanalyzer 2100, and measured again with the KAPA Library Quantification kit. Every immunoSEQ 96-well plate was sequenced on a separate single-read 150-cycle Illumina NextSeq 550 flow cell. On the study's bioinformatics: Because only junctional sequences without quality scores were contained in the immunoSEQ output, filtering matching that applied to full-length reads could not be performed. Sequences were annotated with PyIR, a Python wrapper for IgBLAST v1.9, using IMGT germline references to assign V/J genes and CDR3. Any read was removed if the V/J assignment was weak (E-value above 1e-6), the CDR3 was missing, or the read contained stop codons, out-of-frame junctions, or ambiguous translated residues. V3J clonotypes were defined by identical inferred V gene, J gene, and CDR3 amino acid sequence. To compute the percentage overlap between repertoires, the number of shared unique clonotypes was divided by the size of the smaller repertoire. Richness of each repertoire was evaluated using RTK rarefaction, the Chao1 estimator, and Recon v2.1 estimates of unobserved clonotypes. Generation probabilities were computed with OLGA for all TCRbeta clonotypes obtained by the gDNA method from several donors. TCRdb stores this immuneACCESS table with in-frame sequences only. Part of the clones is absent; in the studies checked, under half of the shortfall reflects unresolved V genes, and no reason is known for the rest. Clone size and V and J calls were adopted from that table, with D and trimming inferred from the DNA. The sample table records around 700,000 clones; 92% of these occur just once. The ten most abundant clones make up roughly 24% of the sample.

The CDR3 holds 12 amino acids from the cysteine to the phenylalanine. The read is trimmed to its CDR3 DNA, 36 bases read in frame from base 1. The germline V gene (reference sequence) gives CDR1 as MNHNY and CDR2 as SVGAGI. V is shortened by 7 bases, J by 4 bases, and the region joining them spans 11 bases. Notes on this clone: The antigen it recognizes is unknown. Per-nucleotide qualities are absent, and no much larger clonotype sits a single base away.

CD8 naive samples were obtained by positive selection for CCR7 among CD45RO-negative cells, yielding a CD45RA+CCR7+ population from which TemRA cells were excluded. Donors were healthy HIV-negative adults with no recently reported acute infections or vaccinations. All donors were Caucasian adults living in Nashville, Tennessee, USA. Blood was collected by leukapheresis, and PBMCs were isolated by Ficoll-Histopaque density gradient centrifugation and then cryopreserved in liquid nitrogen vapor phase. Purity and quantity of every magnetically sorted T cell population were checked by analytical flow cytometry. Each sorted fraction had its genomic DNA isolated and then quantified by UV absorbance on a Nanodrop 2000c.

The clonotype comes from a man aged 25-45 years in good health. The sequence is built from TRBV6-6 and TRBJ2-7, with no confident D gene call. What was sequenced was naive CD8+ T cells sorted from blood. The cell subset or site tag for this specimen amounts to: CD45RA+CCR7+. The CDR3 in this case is CASTSSPYEQYF. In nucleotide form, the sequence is TGTGCCAGCACTTCCAGCCCTTACGAGCAGTACTTC.